These T cell receptor beta chains were read from a single sample in a study of identical twins. TCRdb used MiXCR to reprocess the 5' RACE reads, holding one entry per CDR3 protein. The data show about 100,000 distinct CDR3 sequences, just under 6% seen once. The specimen sequenced was memory T cells sorted from blood. These receptors all come from a woman in her forties or fifties in good health. The CDR3 runs from the conserved cysteine through the conserved F or W. The D gene is left open where the match is weak. Clone size is shown for a subset of rows, as once, few, many or a class of expanded clone.

v_gene,d_gene,j_gene,len,abundance,CDR3nt,CDR3aa
TRBV20-1,NA,TRBJ1-1,12,many,TGCAGTGCTACTGGGACGCTCACTGAAGCTTTCTTT,CSATGTLTEAFF
TRBV5-1,NA,TRBJ2-2,14,few,TGCGCCAGCAGCATACAGGGGAACACCGGGGAGCTGTTTTTT,CASSIQGNTGELFF
TRBV29-1,NA,TRBJ2-4,15,many,TGCAGCGTTGTTTTGGCGATCCCGGCCAAAAACATTCAGTACTTC,CSVVLAIPAKNIQYF
TRBV20-1,NA,TRBJ1-2,14,many,TGCAGTGCAATCCCGACGATCCTAGGGGGTGGCTACACCTTC,CSAIPTILGGGYTF
TRBV6-5,TRBD2,TRBJ2-1,15,few,TGTGCCAGCAGTACTAGCGCGCCCCTGGGGTATGAGCAGTTCTTC,CASSTSAPLGYEQFF
TRBV12-3/TRBV12-4,NA,TRBJ1-4,15,many,TGTGCCAGCAGTTCTTATGGGGACGGGAATGAAAAACTGTTTTTT,CASSSYGDGNEKLFF
TRBV19,NA,TRBJ2-5,13,many,TGTGCCAGTAGGCAAACAGGGCGAGAGACCCAGTACTTC,CASRQTGRETQYF
TRBV7-9,NA,TRBJ2-2,16,many,TGTGCCAGCAGCTTAGGGTCCGGGAGCGGAACCGGGGAGCTGTTTTTT,CASSLGSGSGTGELFF
TRBV3-1,TRBD1,TRBJ2-1,17,many,TGTGCCAGCAGCCCCTTAGCCGGGACAGGGTCGTACAATGAGCAGTTCTTC,CASSPLAGTGSYNEQFF
TRBV21-1,NA,TRBJ1-5,19,many,TGTGCCAGCAGCAAAGGGGGGGGAACGGGCCAATTTAGCAATCAGCCCCAGCATTTT,CASSKGGGTGQFSNQPQHF
TRBV21-1,NA,TRBJ2-3,16,few,NA,CASSKVCVRSTDTQYF
TRBV2,NA,TRBJ2-4,16,NA,TGTGCCAGCAGTGAGCGTGGCAAGCAGGGGTCAAACATTCAGTACTTC,CASSERGKQGSNIQYF
TRBV10-2,TRBD1,TRBJ1-6,13,many,TGCGCCAGTCGGGACAGGGGTGATTCACCCCTCCACTTT,CASRDRGDSPLHF
TRBV20-1,NA,TRBJ1-2,15,NA,TGCAGTGCTAGAGATCTAGGGAGGCCTAACTATGGCTACACCTTC,CSARDLGRPNYGYTF
TRBV9,TRBD2,TRBJ2-2,19,many,TGTGCCAGCAGCGTAGTCCCACTAGCGGGGTTATCGAACACCGGGGAGCTGTTTTTT,CASSVVPLAGLSNTGELFF
TRBV5-1,NA,TRBJ2-6,18,many,TGCGCCAGCAGCTTGACAGGGTACGGGACCTCTGGGGCCAACGTCCTGACTTTC,CASSLTGYGTSGANVLTF
TRBV3-1,NA,TRBJ1-1,13,many,TGTGCCAGCAGCCATGGGGGCACTACTGAAGCTTTCTTT,CASSHGGTTEAFF
TRBV24-1,NA,TRBJ2-1,13,many,TGTGCCACCAGTGATTTCCGGGAAGATGAGCAGTTCTTC,CATSDFREDEQFF
TRBV12-3/TRBV12-4,NA,TRBJ1-2,13,many,TGTGCCAGCAGTTTACGTCACGGCTATGGCTACACCTTC,CASSLRHGYGYTF
TRBV23-1,NA,TRBJ1-1,14,NA,TGCGCCAGCAGTCAATCCCCCGTACACTCTGAAGCTTTCTTT,CASSQSPVHSEAFF
TRBV15,NA,TRBJ2-7,13,few,TGTGCCACCAGCAGGGCATATTCCTACGAGCAGTACTTC,CATSRAYSYEQYF
TRBV6-5,TRBD1,TRBJ1-5,18,NA,TGTGCCAGCAGTCCCGTAGGACAGGGGGCTAATAGCAATCAGCCCCAGCATTTT,CASSPVGQGANSNQPQHF
TRBV6-5,NA,TRBJ2-2,11,many,TGTGCCAGCAAGAACACCGGGGAGCTGTTTTTT,CASKNTGELFF
TRBV4-2,NA,TRBJ2-3,14,many,TGTGCCAGCAGCGGCGGGATGAGAACAGATACGCAGTATTTT,CASSGGMRTDTQYF
TRBV30,NA,TRBJ2-7,13,many,TGTGCCTGGAGTCGGGCAGGGTCCTACGAGCAGTACTTC,CAWSRAGSYEQYF
TRBV5-1,TRBD2,TRBJ2-1,20,many,TGCGCCAGCAGCTGGCCCGGACTAGCGGAAGAGAAAAGCTCCTACAATGAGCAGTTCTTC,CASSWPGLAEEKSSYNEQFF
TRBV5-1,NA,TRBJ2-2,14,many,TGCGCCAGCAGCTGGGGGCAAAACACCGGGGAGCTGTTTTTT,CASSWGQNTGELFF
TRBV6-2/TRBV6-3,TRBD2,TRBJ2-1,17,many,TGTGCCAGCAGTTACCGCGCCGGGACTAGCGCGTTTAGTGAGCAGTTCTTC,CASSYRAGTSAFSEQFF
TRBV20-1,NA,TRBJ1-2,11,many,TGCAGTGCTAGAGTGGGGGGCGGCTACACCTTC,CSARVGGGYTF
TRBV7-8,NA,TRBJ2-1,16,many,TGTGCCAGCAGCTTAGAGCTGGGGTCGAGCAGGGGTGAGCAGTTCTTC,CASSLELGSSRGEQFF
TRBV12-3/TRBV12-4,NA,TRBJ2-4,11,many,TGTGCCAGCAGCTCAGAAAACATTCAGTACTTC,CASSSENIQYF
TRBV11-2,TRBD2,TRBJ2-5,16,NA,TGTGCCAGCAGCAAGGCTAGCGGGAGCGCGCGGGAGACCCAGTACTTC,CASSKASGSARETQYF